Shown below are 11 T cell receptor beta chains from a single sample sequenced in a study of T cell changes during pregnancy in multiple sclerosis. Assay: immunoSEQ multiplex PCR; the TCRdb copy retains only in-frame clones and omits some. The profile shows about 28,000 clones, 89% of them singletons. The starting material was CD4+ T cells from peripheral blood mononuclear cells, obtained in the second trimester of pregnancy. The origin of the receptors is a female donor with multiple sclerosis, enrolled in a pregnancy study.

This chain links TRBV5-7 with TRBJ2-7, with TRBD2 matching over 12 bases. TRBV5-7 belongs to the ORF category, with a function that is uncertain. The length of the CDR3 is 14 residues. The ends lost 4 bases at V and 2 bases at J; junction bases unmatched: 1. The CDR3 bases are TGTGCCAGCAGCCCTAGCGGGGGGGCCTACGAGCAGTACTTC. Its protein product is CASSPSGGAYEQYF.

The gene calls are TRBV9 and TRBJ2-3; 9 nucleotides line up with TRBD2. After removal of 3 bases from V and 2 bases from J, the junction contained 13 bases not matched to a gene. The CDR3 has 18 residues. Germline V lookup: CDR1 SGDLS, CDR2 YYNGEE. The CDR3 DNA sequence: TGTGCCAGCAGCGCCCTCAAGCGGGGGGCCCCTCCCACAGATACGCAGTATTTT. Translated, it gives CASSALKRGAPPTDTQYF.

This clone was detected only a few times. This chain links TRBV30 with TRBJ1-5; D call uncertain. From germline, CDR1 is GTSNPN and CDR2 SVGIG (reference sequence). Between the trimmed V and J ends, which lost 0 bases and 6 bases, there was a span of 9 bases. This CDR3 has 13 amino acids. For the CDR3, the DNA is TGTGCCTGGAGTGTACGTGGGAGTCAGCCCCAGCATTTT. It translates to CAWSVRGSQPQHF.

The chain has TRBV2 and TRBJ1-3; D is unresolved. CDR3 length: 18 residues. Germline V gives CDR1 SNHLY, CDR2 FYNNEI. The V end was cut by 4 bases, the J end by 1 base, with 20 bases between. CDR3 nucleotides: TGTGCCAGCAGTGTAGAGTCGAGATGGAGTTATTCTGGAAACACCATATATTTT. This gives the protein CASSVESRWSYSGNTIYF.

The genes are TRBV27 and TRBJ1-5; D remains unclear. V was trimmed by 5 bases and J by 9 bases, leaving 11 bases between them. Per germline, CDR1 MNHEY and CDR2 SMNVEV (reference sequence). The CDR3 runs 12 residues. The CDR3 nucleotides read TGTGCCAGCAGTCCACTAAATAGGCCCCAGCATTTT. Its protein is CASSPLNRPQHF.

The V call is TRBV6-5, the J call TRBJ2-7; 7 bases agree with TRBD1. Germline V gene lookup returns CDR1 MNHEY and CDR2 SVGAGI. The V gene end was trimmed by 2 bases and the J gene end by 4 bases; junction bases not matched to a gene: 8. This CDR3 region has 15 residues. CDR3 in DNA: TGTGCCAGCAGTTACCACGGGGACAGAGCTTACGAGCAGTACTTC. It is translated as CASSYHGDRAYEQYF.

The rearrangement links TRBV4-2 to TRBJ2-7; 9 positions match TRBD1. The CDR3 covers 14 residues. Trimming at V came to 6 bases and at J to 0 bases, leaving 3 bases not matched to a gene. Germline CDR1 and CDR2: LGHNA and YNFKEQ. The CDR3 reads CASSRTGDSYEQYF. Here the CDR3 DNA reads TGTGCCAGCAGTCGGACAGGGGACTCCTACGAGCAGTACTTC.

The count of this clone is one. The CDR3 loop is CATLYRLIDYEQFF. DNA of the CDR3: TGTGCCACCCTCTACAGACTAATCGACTATGAGCAGTTCTTC. The rearrangement uses TRBV2 and TRBJ2-1, with a tentative D call TRBD2 (5 bases). With 10 bases removed from V and 8 bases from J, the gap between germline ends came to 21 bases. This CDR3 has 14 residues. CDR1 and CDR2 (germline): SNHLY, FYNNEI.

With respect to this clone: One junction end does not reproduce the germline sequence, and a read error may be involved. V usage is TRBV5-4 and J usage is TRBJ1-2; D is perhaps TRBD1 (5 bases). The length of the CDR3 is 13 residues. Germline V CDR1 and CDR2: SGHNT, YYREEE (reference sequence). Here the CDR3 reads CASSLEGNYGCTF. CDR3 bases: TGTGCCAGCAGCTTGGAGGGGAACTATGGCTGCACCTTC.

The chain uses TRBV30 and TRBJ1-6; weak D call: TRBD1 (5 bases). Germline V gives CDR1 GTSNPN, CDR2 SVGIG (reference sequence). This CDR3 is built from 14 residues. V dropped 3 bases and J dropped 9 bases, with 15 bases sitting between them. Written as DNA, the CDR3 is TGTGCCTGGAGGTGGGGGGGGTTCGGTTCACCCCTCCACTTT. Encoded protein: CAWRWGGFGSPLHF.

J is TRBJ2-1 and V is TRBV4-3, with 7 bases identical to TRBD1. CDR1 LGHNA and CDR2 YSLEER come from the germline V gene. The CDR3 is 16 amino acids. V lost 3 bases and J lost 1; bases outside the gene matches: 6. The CDR3 DNA follows: TGCGCCAGCAGCCAGTCGGACAGGTGGTCCTACAATGAGCAGTTCTTC. The encoded protein is CASSQSDRWSYNEQFF.